Below are 29 T cell receptor beta chains sequenced from a single sample in a study of cytomegalovirus exposure and HLA in healthy donors. Sequenced by immunoSEQ multiplex PCR; TCRdb stores in-frame clones only, minus some. The sample lists around 300,000 clones; about nine tenths were seen once. Sequencing input: PBMCs. These TCRs come from a woman aged 30 to 39 in good health and CMV-seropositive.

The gene calls are TRBV2 and TRBJ1-4; no firm D call. Trimming left V 4 bases short and J 8 bases short, with 14 bases between. This CDR3 has 14 amino acids. Germline values: CDR1 SNHLY, CDR2 FYNNEI. The CDR3 coding sequence is TGTGCCAGCAGTGTAACGACACAAGGGGAAAAACTGTTTTTT. It encodes CASSVTTQGEKLFF.

This chain joins TRBV30 and TRBJ1-2; 7 nucleotides line up with TRBD1. Germline CDR1 GTSNPN, CDR2 SVGIG (reference sequence). V shed 2 bases, J shed 4 bases, and the junction held 10 bases outside the gene matches. The CDR3 covers 15 residues. In DNA, the CDR3 is TGTGCCTGGAGTAACCTACAGGGGAAGAGCTATGGCTACACCTTC. Protein sequence: CAWSNLQGKSYGYTF.

The V gene is TRBV4-2, the J gene TRBJ2-3; 8 nucleotides agree with TRBD1. CDR3 length equals 14 residues. Trimming cost V 3 bases and J 1 base; bases outside gene matches: 0. Germline V lookup: CDR1 LGHNA, CDR2 YNFKEQ. In nucleotides, the CDR3 is TGTGCCAGCAGCCAGGACAGGGGCACAGATACGCAGTATTTT. Amino acid sequence: CASSQDRGTDTQYF.

A word on this clone: The same CDR3 also results from other DNA sequences found in this sample. This chain uses TRBV28 with TRBJ1-5, with a possible D match to TRBD1 (5 bases). CDR3 length: 14 residues. Germline CDR1 and CDR2: MDHEN and SYDVKM. V shed 3 bases and J shed 2 bases, with 8 bases lying between them. CDR3 in amino acids: CASSLGLGNQPQHF. The CDR3 coding sequence is TGTGCCAGCAGTTTGGGACTGGGCAATCAGCCCCAGCATTTT.

This clone was observed many times. CDR3 loop: CACPGLVGYTF. As DNA, the CDR3 is TGTGCCTGTCCCGGGTTGGTTGGCTACACCTTC. The chain recombines TRBV30 with TRBJ1-2; D is undetermined. Germline lookup yields CDR1 GTSNPN and CDR2 SVGIG (reference sequence). The CDR3 has 11 residues. V lost 6 bases to trimming and J lost 7 bases, with 12 bases between them.

The chain recombines TRBV30 with TRBJ2-1; TRBD2 might be the D (5 bases). The germline CDR1 and CDR2 sequences are GTSNPN and SVGIG (reference sequence). Trimming stripped 1 base from V and 3 bases from J, with 10 bases between. This CDR3 has 14 residues. Here the CDR3 DNA reads TGTGCCTGGAGTGGTGGGAGTTTCTACAATGAGCAGTTCTTC. Its translation is CAWSGGSFYNEQFF.

DNA of the CDR3: TGTGCCAGCAGCCCAGCCGGGATTCGAGCGTCCGAGCAGTACTTC. Protein product: CASSPAGIRASEQYF. The genes are TRBV5-6 and TRBJ2-7; TRBD2 might be the D (5 bases). The CDR3 sequence is 15 residues long. In germline, CDR1 is SGHDT, CDR2 YYEEEE. V was clipped by 4 bases and J by 6 bases, with 20 bases between them.

As DNA, the CDR3 is TGCGCCAGCAGCCAAGGGTCCGGGCTTCACACCTTC. Translated, it gives CASSQGSGLHTF. The chain recombines TRBV4-3 with TRBJ1-2; D unclear. There are 12 residues in the CDR3. Germline CDR1 LGHNA, CDR2 YSLEER. V was pared by 1 base and J by 12 bases, with 12 bases between.

This clone was seen once. The chain recombines TRBV29-1 with TRBJ2-1, with D hard to call. Germline V CDR1 and CDR2: SQVTM, ANQGSEA. CDR3 size: 9 residues. With 8 bases removed from V and 8 bases from J, the gap between germline ends came to 7 bases. CDR3 region: CSIGDEQFF. The CDR3 DNA sequence: TGCAGCATAGGAGATGAGCAGTTCTTC.

The chain couples TRBV18 to TRBJ1-2; 8 nucleotides line up with TRBD1. The CDR3 has 15 residues. Germline lookup yields CDR1 KGHSH and CDR2 LQKENI. J lost 4 bases, V lost 1 base, and 5 bases had no gene match. CDR3 in DNA: TGTGCCAGCTCACCACTTGGACAGGGAGGCTATGGCTACACCTTC. Encoded protein: CASSPLGQGGYGYTF.

The V gene is TRBV11-2, the J gene TRBJ1-2, with TRBD1 identical over 10 bases. Unmatched junction bases numbered 8, after V lost 5 bases and J lost 5 bases. Germline V gene data show CDR1 as SGHAT and CDR2 as FQNNGV. CDR3 length: 15 residues. CDR3 loop: CASSDRQGAGYGYTF. As DNA, the CDR3 is TGTGCCAGCAGCGACAGACAGGGGGCAGGGTATGGCTACACCTTC.

The chain employs TRBV7-8 and TRBJ2-5; D is unclear. Germline lookup yields CDR1 SGHVS and CDR2 FQNEAQ. Trimming removed 5 bases at V and 5 bases at J, with 6 bases between. The CDR3 sequence is 11 residues long. The CDR3 DNA follows: TGTGCCAGCAGCGAAATGGAGACCCAGTACTTC. Translating gives CASSEMETQYF.

This sequence joins TRBV7-6 and TRBJ2-7, with 9 bases identical to TRBD1. Germline V lookup: CDR1 SGHVS, CDR2 FNYEAQ. The length of the CDR3 is 15 residues. V lost 6 bases to trimming and J lost 4 bases; unmatched junction nucleotides: 10. CDR3 sequence (DNA): TGTGCCAGCAGTTCAGACAGGGGGATCGGGTACGAGCAGTACTTC. Translating gives CASSSDRGIGYEQYF.

The chain links TRBV28 to TRBJ2-1; no firm D call. Per the germline V gene, CDR1 is MDHEN and CDR2 is SYDVKM. The CDR3 contains 12 residues. Trimming took off 3 bases at V and 7 bases at J, with 7 bases between the two ends. The CDR3 DNA sequence: TGTGCCAGCAGTTTGATACATAATGAGCAGTTCTTC. Translation gives CASSLIHNEQFF. The entire variable domain, with the rest obtained from reference TRBV28 and TRBJ2-1, is as follows: DVKVTQSSRYLVKRTGEKVFLECVQDMDHENMFWYRQDPGLGLRLIYFSYDVKMKEKGDIPEGYSVSREKKERFSLILESASTNQTSMYLCASSLIHNEQFFGPGTRLTVL.

This chain joins TRBV6-5 and TRBJ2-1; D remains unclear. The CDR3 has 15 amino acids. V dropped 0 bases and J dropped 4 bases, with 10 bases sitting between them. Germline V gene data show CDR1 as MNHEY and CDR2 as SVGAGI. The CDR3 region is CASSYSSRTYNEQFF. CDR3 sequence (DNA): TGTGCCAGCAGTTACTCCTCGCGGACGTACAATGAGCAGTTCTTC.

The CDR3 coding sequence is TGTGCCAGCAGCCACATTGACTCATACAATGAGCAGTTCTTC. The encoded protein is CASSHIDSYNEQFF. The J gene is TRBJ2-1, the V gene TRBV6-5, with D unresolved. Germline CDR1 and CDR2: MNHEY and SVGAGI. The CDR3 has 14 residues. Trimming cost V 6 bases and J 4 bases, with 13 bases left between them.

This chain uses TRBV30 with TRBJ1-1; a weak D match, TRBD1 (5 bases). The V and J ends lost 0 bases and 13 bases respectively, with 18 bases between them. The CDR3 extends over 13 amino acids. CDR1 GTSNPN and CDR2 SVGIG come from the germline V gene (reference sequence). The CDR3 sequence: CAWSVDRGPQGFF. Written as DNA, the CDR3 is TGTGCCTGGAGTGTAGACCGGGGCCCTCAGGGTTTCTTT.

The chain joins TRBV7-9 to TRBJ2-7; 8 bases map to TRBD2. Germline V lookup: CDR1 SEHNR, CDR2 FQNEAQ (reference sequence). V gave up 5 bases and J gave up 4 bases; unmatched junction bases: 10. The CDR3 length is 15 residues. CDR3 in amino acids: CASSTTGTRRYEQYF. For the CDR3, the DNA is TGTGCCAGCAGCACAACCGGGACTAGGAGATACGAGCAGTACTTC.

This chain uses TRBV30 with TRBJ1-3, with D perhaps matching TRBD1 (6 bases). V was pared by 2 bases and J by 3 bases, with 14 bases between. This CDR3 is built from 15 residues. Germline values: CDR1 GTSNPN, CDR2 SVGIG (reference sequence). CDR3: CAWSLMGGGGNTIYF. CDR3 DNA sequence: TGTGCCTGGAGTCTGATGGGGGGCGGTGGAAACACCATATATTTT.

The gene calls are TRBV4-3 and TRBJ1-2, with 7 bases identical to TRBD1. The CDR3 covers 15 residues. The germline V gene has CDR1 LGHNA and CDR2 YSLEER. V was clipped by 0 bases and J by 4 bases; unmatched bases: 5. The DNA of the CDR3 is TGCGCCAGCAGCCAAGAGTCCCGGGACAGCTATGGCTACACCTTC. Its translation is CASSQESRDSYGYTF.

This clone occurred a few times. V and J are TRBV5-6 and TRBJ1-3, with a tentative D call TRBD1 (6 bases). The CDR3 length is 14 residues. Germline CDR1 reads SGHDT; CDR2 reads YYEEEE. V was shortened by 5 bases and J by 2 bases, with 11 bases between the two germline ends. CDR3 bases: TGTGCCAGCAGGCTAACAGGGACTGGAAACACCATATATTTT. Translating gives CASRLTGTGNTIYF.

The table lists this clone with a count of one. The chain has TRBV7-9 and TRBJ1-1; 12 bases align to TRBD1. CDR1 and CDR2 (germline): SEHNR, FQNEAQ (reference sequence). V lost 7 bases, J lost 1 base, and 10 bases stayed unmatched. The CDR3 length is 17 residues. CDR3 in DNA: TGTGCCAGCAACCCCGGGACAGGGGGCGCTAGGAACACTGAAGCTTTCTTT. Its translation: CASNPGTGGARNTEAFF.

The chain carries TRBV4-2 and TRBJ1-2, with 11 positions matching TRBD1. Germline V gives CDR1 LGHNA, CDR2 YNFKEQ. The CDR3 has 13 amino acids. Trimming cost V 8 bases and J 8 bases; bases outside gene matches: 7. CDR3: CASSGTGGMGYTF. The CDR3 DNA follows: TGTGCCAGCTCCGGGACAGGGGGTATGGGCTACACCTTC.

The chain uses TRBV7-6 and TRBJ2-7; TRBD1 matches at 10 bases. The CDR3 is 13 amino acids. Germline V CDR1 and CDR2: SGHVS, FNYEAQ. V was clipped by 5 bases and J by 4 bases; unmatched bases: 2. CDR3 residues: CASSRQGAYEQYF. The CDR3, as DNA: TGTGCCAGCAGCCGACAGGGGGCTTACGAGCAGTACTTC.

The chain couples TRBV13 to TRBJ2-7, with D possibly being TRBD2 (5 bases). The CDR3 sequence is 15 residues long. Germline V CDR1 and CDR2: PRHDT, FYEKMQ (reference sequence). V lost 3 bases and J lost 4, with 16 bases in between. This chain's CDR3 is CASSFLTGNNYEQYF. The CDR3 DNA is TGTGCCAGCAGCTTTCTAACGGGAAATAATTACGAGCAGTACTTC.

The rearrangement uses TRBV30 and TRBJ1-4; 7 bases agree with TRBD1. The CDR3 consists of 13 residues. Germline loops: CDR1 GTSNPN, CDR2 SVGIG (reference sequence). Unmatched junction bases numbered 3, after V lost 0 bases and J lost 8 bases. The CDR3 loop is CAWSVRTGEKLFF. The CDR3 region has the DNA TGTGCCTGGAGTGTACGGACAGGCGAAAAACTGTTTTTT.

This clone was found once. This sequence joins TRBV5-4 and TRBJ1-1; the D gene is possibly TRBD1 (5 bases). V lost 4 bases and J 0 bases, leaving 10 bases between the germline ends. This CDR3 is 14 amino acids long. The V gene's germline CDR1 is SGHNT and CDR2 YYREEE (reference sequence). In DNA form, the CDR3 reads TGTGCCAGCAGCGGCAGGGCTATGAACACTGAAGCTTTCTTT. Translation: CASSGRAMNTEAFF.

The genes are TRBV7-6 and TRBJ1-6, with D perhaps TRBD1 (6 bases). Germline V CDR1 and CDR2: SGHVS, FNYEAQ. The V gene lost 1 base and the J gene lost 6 bases, with 13 bases spanning the gap. This CDR3 is 16 amino acids long. In nucleotides, the CDR3 is TGTGCCAGCAGCTTAGGGGTAGTCAGGGGTAATTCACCCCTCCACTTT. Encoded protein: CASSLGVVRGNSPLHF.

The V call is TRBV9, the J call TRBJ2-1, with TRBD2 matching over 9 bases. This CDR3 has 14 amino acids. From germline, CDR1 is SGDLS and CDR2 YYNGEE. V shed 3 bases and J 7 bases; nucleotides not matched to a gene: 5. CDR3 coding DNA: TGTGCCAGCAGCGCTAGCGGGGACGGGAATGAGCAGTTCTTC. Translated: CASSASGDGNEQFF.